These 17 T cell receptor beta chains share one sample of origin, sequenced in a study of blood T cell repertoires in COVID-19. Sequencing used immunoSEQ multiplex PCR; TCRdb keeps in-frame clones, though not all of them. The table lists roughly 56,000 clones, roughly 87% of them singletons. The sample consisted of peripheral blood. The receptors here all came from a human donor in a cohort sampled during active COVID-19.

The chain couples TRBV19 to TRBJ2-7, with TRBD1 matching 9 bases. Germline loops: CDR1 LNHDA, CDR2 SQIVND (reference sequence). The CDR3 covers 16 residues. After removal of 6 bases from V and 5 bases from J, the junction contained 14 bases not matched to a gene. Written as DNA, the CDR3 is TGTGCCAGTAGCCACGCCCCGGGACAGGGTGTCCACGAGCAGTACTTC. It translates to CASSHAPGQGVHEQYF.

Written as DNA, the CDR3 is TGTGCCAGCAGCGTAGGTGGGACAGGGGGGTACAATGAGCAGTTCTTC. Translating it yields CASSVGGTGGYNEQFF. The chain links TRBV9 to TRBJ2-1; 11 bases match TRBD1. The CDR3 is 16 amino acids. Per germline, CDR1 SGDLS and CDR2 YYNGEE. V lost 0 bases and J lost 4; bases outside the gene matches: 3. The full variable domain, completed using reference TRBV9 and TRBJ2-1, is DSGVTQTPKHLITATGQRVTLRCSPRSGDLSVYWYQQSLDQGLQFLIQYYNGEERAKGNILERFSAQQFPDLHSELNLSSLELGDSALYFCASSVGGTGGYNEQFFGPGTRLTVL.

This sequence joins TRBV6-1 and TRBJ2-7; 10 bases are a match to TRBD2. The CDR3 extends over 16 amino acids. V shed 0 bases, J shed 4 bases, and the junction held 6 bases outside the gene matches. The germline V gene encodes CDR1 MNHNS and CDR2 SASEGT. The CDR3 protein is CASSEASSGRWYEQYF. The CDR3 DNA reads as TGTGCCAGCAGTGAAGCGTCTAGCGGGAGATGGTACGAGCAGTACTTC.

This clone has only a few counts. The chain's CDR3 is CASSTGQGAYEQYF. CDR3 nucleotide sequence: TGTGCCAGCAGTACTGGACAGGGGGCCTACGAGCAGTACTTC. The chain recombines TRBV27 with TRBJ2-7, with 10 bases aligning to TRBD1. This CDR3 is 14 amino acids long. Per germline, CDR1 MNHEY and CDR2 SMNVEV (reference sequence). V gave up 5 bases and J gave up 2 bases; unmatched junction bases: 3.

V usage is TRBV2 and J usage is TRBJ2-2; D gene uncertain. V lost 0 bases and J 4 bases, leaving 9 bases between the germline ends. The CDR3 covers 15 residues. The germline CDR1 and CDR2 sequences are SNHLY and FYNNEI. CDR3 region: CASSEAPSGTGELFF. The CDR3 coding sequence is TGTGCCAGCAGTGAAGCTCCGTCGGGCACCGGGGAGCTGTTTTTT.

The chain is built from TRBV5-1 and TRBJ2-1; D might be TRBD2 (5 bases). Trimming pared 2 bases from V and 0 bases from J, leaving 12 bases between. Germline CDR1 and CDR2: SGHRS and YFSETQ. CDR3 size: 16 residues. Written as DNA, the CDR3 is TGCGCCAGCAGCTTTGAGCCAACTAGCTCCTACAATGAGCAGTTCTTC. It specifies CASSFEPTSSYNEQFF. The full variable domain, with the rest looked up from reference TRBV5-1 and TRBJ2-1, is KAGVTQTPRYLIKTRGQQVTLSCSPISGHRSVSWYQQTPGQGLQFLFEYFSETQRNKGNFPGRFSGRQFSNSRSEMNVSTLELGDSALYLCASSFEPTSSYNEQFFGPGTRLTVL.

V is TRBV9 and J is TRBJ1-6, with D possibly TRBD1 on 6 matching bases. Trimming cost V 0 bases and J 8 bases, with 9 bases left between them. CDR1 SGDLS and CDR2 YYNGEE come from the germline V gene. CDR3 length: 14 residues. The DNA for the CDR3 is TGTGCCAGCAGCGTAGAACAGGGAGATTCACCCCTCCACTTT. Translated: CASSVEQGDSPLHF.

The chain recombines TRBV18 with TRBJ1-3; 8 positions match TRBD1. CDR3 length: 15 amino acids. Losses at the gene ends were 6 bases for V and 0 bases for J; bases not matched to a gene: 4. CDR1 is KGHSH, CDR2 LQKENI, per germline. CDR3 bases: TGTGCCAGCTCGCCTACAGGGGGCTCTGGAAACACCATATATTTT. Translated: CASSPTGGSGNTIYF.

The J gene is TRBJ2-5, the V gene TRBV7-8, with 10 bases that match TRBD2. Trimming took 3 bases from V and 5 from J; bases not matched to a gene: 6. The CDR3 length is 15 residues. CDR1 and CDR2 from the germline V gene are SGHVS and FQNEAQ. The CDR3 DNA reads TGTGCCAGCAGCTTCCTAGCGGGAGACGGGGAGACCCAGTACTTC. Its protein is CASSFLAGDGETQYF.

This rearrangement joins TRBV18 to TRBJ1-6, with D maybe TRBD1 (5 bases). V shed 6 bases and J shed 7 bases, with 10 bases lying between them. CDR1 is KGHSH and CDR2 is LQKENI in the germline V gene. The CDR3 has 13 residues. Written as DNA, the CDR3 is TGTGCCAGCTCTGGGGCAGGGAATTCACCCCTCCACTTT. Translating it yields CASSGAGNSPLHF. The full variable domain, rest sourced from reference TRBV18 and TRBJ1-6, is NAGVMQNPRHLVRRRGQEARLRCSPMKGHSHVYWYRQLPEEGLKFMVYLQKENIIDESGMPKERFSAEFPKEGPSILRIQQVVRGDSAAYFCASSGAGNSPLHFGNGTRLTVT.

This chain uses TRBV28 with TRBJ2-7; no firm D call. V was clipped by 3 bases and J by 3 bases, with 15 bases between them. Germline V gene data show CDR1 as MDHEN and CDR2 as SYDVKM. This CDR3 contains 15 residues. CDR3 coding DNA: TGTGCCAGCAGTTTCCCGGGTTCCTCCCACTACGAGCAGTACTTC. The encoded protein is CASSFPGSSHYEQYF.

The V and J genes are TRBV5-1 and TRBJ2-1; no definite D call. CDR3 length equals 20 residues. Germline-derived CDR1 and CDR2 are SGHRS and YFSETQ. V lost 1 base and J lost 0, with 23 bases in between. The CDR3 bases are TGCGCCAGCAGCTTGAACCCAGCGCAAGTCACTTCGAGCTCCTACAATGAGCAGTTCTTC. It codes for CASSLNPAQVTSSSYNEQFF.

This clone was seen once. The rearrangement joins TRBV10-3 to TRBJ2-1, with unresolved D. Germline CDR1 ENHRY, CDR2 SYGVKD. The V and J ends lost 10 bases and 0 bases respectively, with 13 bases between them. The CDR3 sequence is 14 residues long. The DNA for the CDR3 is TGTGCCACCTTACCTGGAGACTCCTACAATGAGCAGTTCTTC. This sequence encodes CATLPGDSYNEQFF.

The V gene is TRBV5-1, the J gene TRBJ2-1; 7 bases align to TRBD2. J lost 10 bases, V lost 2 bases, and 9 bases had no gene match. CDR1 is SGHRS, CDR2 YFSETQ, per germline. CDR3 size: 14 residues. The CDR3 DNA follows: TGCGCCAGCAGCTTAGGCGGGGAGGGCAGCGAGCAGTTCTTC. Protein: CASSLGGEGSEQFF.

V is TRBV7-9 and J is TRBJ2-1, with 14 bases identical to TRBD2. The CDR3 is 16 amino acids. J lost 4 bases, V lost 5 bases, and 4 bases had no gene match. Per the germline V gene, CDR1 is SEHNR and CDR2 is FQNEAQ (reference sequence). The CDR3 sequence is CASSRGTSGSYNEQFF. Here the CDR3 DNA reads TGTGCCAGCAGCCGGGGGACTAGCGGGAGTTACAATGAGCAGTTCTTC. The variable domain in full, with the rest retrieved from reference TRBV7-9 and TRBJ2-1, is DTGVSQNPRHKITKRGQNVTFRCDPISEHNRLYWYRQTLGQGPEFLTYFQNEAQLEKSRLLSDRFSAERPKGSFSTLEIQRTEQGDSAMYLCASSRGTSGSYNEQFFGPGTRLTVL.

This clone appeared a single time. The gene calls are TRBV6-2 or TRBV6-3 and TRBJ2-3; 11 bases align to TRBD2. Germline CDR1 reads MNHEY; CDR2 reads SVGEGT. V trimming: 0 bases; J trimming: 4 bases; junction bases outside the gene matches: 9. The CDR3 length is 18 residues. The CDR3 DNA reads as TGTGCCAGCAGTTACTCGAATAGCGGGAGGGCCCCCGCAGATACGCAGTATTTT. Translation: CASSYSNSGRAPADTQYF.

V usage is TRBV27 and J usage is TRBJ2-2; 8 bases line up with TRBD2. V gave up 4 bases and J gave up 7 bases; unmatched junction bases: 8. Germline CDR1 MNHEY, CDR2 SMNVEV (reference sequence). The CDR3 runs to 15 residues. The CDR3: CASSSGREVIGELFF. In DNA, the CDR3 is TGTGCCAGCAGTTCAGGGCGGGAGGTCATCGGGGAGCTGTTTTTT.